The clone carrying this T cell receptor beta chain occurred many times. No antigen is known for it. The data were taken from a study of neurological immune-mediated disorders. The study's findings and limits: In HTLV-1-associated myelopathy, TCR clonal expansion was greatest, and in multiple sclerosis it was least, below healthy controls. There was no clinical or MRI feature that was associated with the multiple sclerosis repertoire cluster.

5'RACE with 10-nucleotide random UMIs generated the cDNA. Every sequencing run produced over 190 million TCR-beta sequences that came from 15-18 subjects. Each CDR3 protein gets one entry after TCRdb re-called the 5' RACE reads with MiXCR. Of about 27,000 distinct CDR3 sequences listed, 3% to 3.5% were seen once; the top ten hold 7%. V was trimmed by 6 bases and J by 5 bases, leaving 16 bases between them. The CDR3 sequence is 13 residues long. From germline, CDR1 is DFQATT and CDR2 SNEGSKA (reference sequence). This TCR came from a woman aged 25 to 39 with multiple sclerosis. The sample was PBMCs. The chain carries TRBV20-1 and TRBJ1-1, with D perhaps matching TRBD1 (6 bases). CDR3 region: CSASRGGQTEAFF. As DNA, the CDR3 is TGCAGTGCATCGCGGGGGGGGCAAACTGAAGCTTTCTTT.